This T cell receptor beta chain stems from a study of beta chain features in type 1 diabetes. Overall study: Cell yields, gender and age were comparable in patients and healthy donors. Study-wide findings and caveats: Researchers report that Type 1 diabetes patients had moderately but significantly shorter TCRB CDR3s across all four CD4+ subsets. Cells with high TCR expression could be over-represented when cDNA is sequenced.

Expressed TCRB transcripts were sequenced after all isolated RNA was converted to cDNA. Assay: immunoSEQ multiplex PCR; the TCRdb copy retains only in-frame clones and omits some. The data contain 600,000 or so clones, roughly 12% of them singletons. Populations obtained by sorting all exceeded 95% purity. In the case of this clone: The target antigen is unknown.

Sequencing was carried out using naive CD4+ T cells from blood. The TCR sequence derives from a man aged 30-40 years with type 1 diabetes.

In DNA form, the CDR3 reads TGTGCCAGCAGCCAAGATAGCAGGGGCGCTGGAAACACCATATATTTT. Residues: CASSQDSRGAGNTIYF. The rearrangement uses TRBV4-2 and TRBJ1-3, with a possible D match to TRBD1 (6 bases). Germline V gives CDR1 LGHNA, CDR2 YNFKEQ. This CDR3 comprises 16 residues. Trimming pared 0 bases from V and 2 bases from J, leaving 11 bases between.